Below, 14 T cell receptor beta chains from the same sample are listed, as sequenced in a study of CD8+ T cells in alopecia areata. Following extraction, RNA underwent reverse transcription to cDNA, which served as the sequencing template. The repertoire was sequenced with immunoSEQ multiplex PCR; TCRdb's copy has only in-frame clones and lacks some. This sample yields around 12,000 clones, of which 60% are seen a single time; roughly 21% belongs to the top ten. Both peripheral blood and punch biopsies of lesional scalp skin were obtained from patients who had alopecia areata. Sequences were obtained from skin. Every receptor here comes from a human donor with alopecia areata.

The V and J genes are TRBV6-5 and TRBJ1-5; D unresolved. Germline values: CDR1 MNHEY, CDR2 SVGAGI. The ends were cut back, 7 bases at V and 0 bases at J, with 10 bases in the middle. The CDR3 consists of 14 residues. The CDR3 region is CASNQGISNQPQHF. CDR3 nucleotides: TGTGCCAGCAACCAAGGAATTAGCAATCAGCCCCAGCATTTT.

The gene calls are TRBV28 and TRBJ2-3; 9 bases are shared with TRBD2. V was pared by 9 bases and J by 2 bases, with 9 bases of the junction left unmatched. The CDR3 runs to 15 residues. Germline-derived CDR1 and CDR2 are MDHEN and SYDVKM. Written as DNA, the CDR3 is TGTGCCAGTTCATCTAGCGGGACTAACACAGATACGCAGTATTTT. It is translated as CASSSSGTNTDTQYF. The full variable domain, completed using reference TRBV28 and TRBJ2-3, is DVKVTQSSRYLVKRTGEKVFLECVQDMDHENMFWYRQDPGLGLRLIYFSYDVKMKEKGDIPEGYSVSREKKERFSLILESASTNQTSMYLCASSSSGTNTDTQYFGPGTRLTVL.

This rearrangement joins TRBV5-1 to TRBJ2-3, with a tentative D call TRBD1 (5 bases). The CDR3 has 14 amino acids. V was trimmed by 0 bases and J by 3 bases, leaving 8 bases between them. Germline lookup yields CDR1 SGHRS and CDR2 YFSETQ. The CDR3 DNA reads TGCGCCAGCAGCTTGGGGGCAGGGACAGATACGCAGTATTTT. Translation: CASSLGAGTDTQYF.

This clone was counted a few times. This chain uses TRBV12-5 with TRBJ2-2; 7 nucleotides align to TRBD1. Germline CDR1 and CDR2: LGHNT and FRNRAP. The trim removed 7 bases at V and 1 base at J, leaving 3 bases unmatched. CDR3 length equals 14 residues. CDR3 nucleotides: TGTGCTAGTGCCCGGGACAGGAACACCGGGGAGCTGTTTTTT. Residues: CASARDRNTGELFF.

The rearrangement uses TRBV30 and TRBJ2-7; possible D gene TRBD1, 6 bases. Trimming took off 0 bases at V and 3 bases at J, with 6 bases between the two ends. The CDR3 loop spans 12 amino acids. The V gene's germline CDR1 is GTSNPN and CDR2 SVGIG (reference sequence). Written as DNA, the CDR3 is TGTGCCTGGAGTGTACAGGGCTACGAGCAGTACTTC. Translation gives CAWSVQGYEQYF.

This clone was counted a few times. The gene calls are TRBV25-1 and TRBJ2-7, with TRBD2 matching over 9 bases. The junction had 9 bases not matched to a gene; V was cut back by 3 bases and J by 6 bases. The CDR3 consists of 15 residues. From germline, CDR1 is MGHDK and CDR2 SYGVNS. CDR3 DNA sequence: TGTGCCAGCAGTGATCTTTTAGCGGGAGACCGCGAGCAGTACTTC. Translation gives CASSDLLAGDREQYF.

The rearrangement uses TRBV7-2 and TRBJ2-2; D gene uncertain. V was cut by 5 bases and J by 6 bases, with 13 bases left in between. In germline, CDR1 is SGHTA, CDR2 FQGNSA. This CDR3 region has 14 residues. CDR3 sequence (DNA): TGTGCCAGCAGCCCTGGTCCCAACCCCGGGGAGCTGTTTTTT. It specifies CASSPGPNPGELFF.

Here the CDR3 reads CASSAPGGGSRYEQYF. Here the CDR3 DNA reads TGTGCCAGCAGCGCGCCGGGGGGCGGGAGTAGGTACGAGCAGTACTTC. The chain uses TRBV5-6 and TRBJ2-7; a weak D match, TRBD2 (7 bases). Germline loops: CDR1 SGHDT, CDR2 YYEEEE. The CDR3 totals 16 residues. Trimming removed 4 bases at V and 4 bases at J, with 21 bases between.

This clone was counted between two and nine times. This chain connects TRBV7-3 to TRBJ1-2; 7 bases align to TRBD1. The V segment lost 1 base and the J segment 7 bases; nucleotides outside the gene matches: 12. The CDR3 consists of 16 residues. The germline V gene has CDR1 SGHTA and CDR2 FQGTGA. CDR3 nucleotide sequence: TGTGCCAGCAGCTTAATAGGGGGGACAGCTGGAAGTGGCTACACCTTC. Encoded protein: CASSLIGGTAGSGYTF.

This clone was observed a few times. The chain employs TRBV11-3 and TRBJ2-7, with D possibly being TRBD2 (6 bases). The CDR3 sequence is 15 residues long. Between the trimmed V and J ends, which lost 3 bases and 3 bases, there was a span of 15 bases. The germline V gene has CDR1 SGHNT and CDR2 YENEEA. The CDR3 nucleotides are TGTGCCAGCAGCTTCCGGGACTTACCCTTCTACGAGCAGTACTTC. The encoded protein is CASSFRDLPFYEQYF.

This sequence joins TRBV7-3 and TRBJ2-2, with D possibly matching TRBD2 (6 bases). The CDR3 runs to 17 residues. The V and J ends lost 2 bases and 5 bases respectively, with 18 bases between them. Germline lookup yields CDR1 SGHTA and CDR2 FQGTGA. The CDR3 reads CASSLALTSLGTGELFF. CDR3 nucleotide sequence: TGTGCCAGCAGCTTAGCTCTGACTAGTTTGGGAACCGGGGAGCTGTTTTTT.

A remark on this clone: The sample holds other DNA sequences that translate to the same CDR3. CDR3 coding DNA: TGTGCCAGCTCACTCGTCACCTATCCTACAGATACGCAGTATTTT. Its translation is CASSLVTYPTDTQYF. The chain uses TRBV18 and TRBJ2-3; D gene ambiguous. This CDR3 spans 15 amino acids. Per the germline V gene, CDR1 is KGHSH and CDR2 is LQKENI. Trimming removed 4 bases at V and 3 bases at J, with 14 bases between.

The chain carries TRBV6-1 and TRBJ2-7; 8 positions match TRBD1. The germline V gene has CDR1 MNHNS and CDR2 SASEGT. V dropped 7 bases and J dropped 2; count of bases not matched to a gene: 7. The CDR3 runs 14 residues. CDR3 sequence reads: CASTARTGTYEQYF. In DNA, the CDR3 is TGTGCCAGCACCGCACGGACAGGGACCTACGAGCAGTACTTC.

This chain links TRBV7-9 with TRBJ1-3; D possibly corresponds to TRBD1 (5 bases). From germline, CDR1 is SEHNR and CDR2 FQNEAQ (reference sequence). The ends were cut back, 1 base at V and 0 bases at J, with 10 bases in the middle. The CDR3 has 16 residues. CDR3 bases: TGTGCCAGCAGCTTAGAGAGGGGAAGCTCTGGAAACACCATATATTTT. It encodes CASSLERGSSGNTIYF.